These T cell receptor beta chains were read from a single sample in a study of Graves' ophthalmopathy and Graves' hyperthyroidism. TCRdb processed the multiplex PCR reads anew with MiXCR; each CDR3 protein has one entry. The sample shows 400,000 to 450,000 distinct CDR3 sequences, roughly 21% of them seen only once. The sequenced sample consisted of peripheral blood. Every receptor here comes from a woman aged 18-29 years with stable Graves' hyperthyroidism. CDR3s include the opening cysteine and the closing phenylalanine or tryptophan. The D gene is left open where the match is weak.

D gene: TRBD2
V gene: TRBV20-1
J gene: TRBJ2-5
CDR3 length: 13
CDR3 protein: CSARSSGGDTQYF

D gene: NA
V gene: TRBV18
J gene: TRBJ2-5
CDR3 length: 13
CDR3 protein: CASSRDKQETQYF

D gene: TRBD1
V gene: TRBV6-1
J gene: TRBJ1-2
CDR3 length: 12
CDR3 protein: CASSDDRGGYTF

D gene: TRBD2
V gene: TRBV12-3/TRBV12-4
J gene: TRBJ2-5
CDR3 length: 17
CDR3 protein: CASSFRGLAGRQETQYF

D gene: NA
V gene: TRBV19
J gene: TRBJ1-2
CDR3 length: 13
CDR3 protein: CASRTTVNGGYTF

D gene: NA
V gene: TRBV12-3/TRBV12-4
J gene: TRBJ2-7
CDR3 length: 14
CDR3 protein: CASSTDSTSYEQYF

D gene: NA
V gene: TRBV6-2/TRBV6-3
J gene: TRBJ1-5
CDR3 length: 18
CDR3 protein: CASRGGGSVSISNQPQHF

D gene: NA
V gene: TRBV12-3/TRBV12-4
J gene: TRBJ1-5
CDR3 length: 14
CDR3 protein: CASSLDYSNQPQHF

D gene: NA
V gene: TRBV28
J gene: TRBJ1-5
CDR3 length: 14
CDR3 protein: CASSLGDGGRPQHF

D gene: NA
V gene: TRBV6-4
J gene: TRBJ1-5
CDR3 length: 17
CDR3 protein: CASSMGEIVDGNQPQHF

D gene: TRBD1
V gene: TRBV28
J gene: TRBJ2-3
CDR3 length: 16
CDR3 protein: CASSFIPGGRTDTQYF

D gene: TRBD1
V gene: TRBV4-1
J gene: TRBJ2-7
CDR3 length: 15
CDR3 protein: CASSPRDRGIHEQYF

D gene: NA
V gene: TRBV4-3
J gene: TRBJ1-1
CDR3 length: 16
CDR3 protein: CASSQDQGGGGSEAFF

D gene: TRBD1
V gene: TRBV12-3/TRBV12-4
J gene: TRBJ1-2
CDR3 length: 13
CDR3 protein: CASSLAQGAPYTF

D gene: NA
V gene: TRBV4-3
J gene: TRBJ2-2
CDR3 length: 12
CDR3 protein: CASSQAGSELFF

D gene: TRBD1
V gene: TRBV6-1
J gene: TRBJ1-2
CDR3 length: 13
CDR3 protein: CASSPTGSAGYTF

D gene: NA
V gene: TRBV6-7
J gene: TRBJ1-5
CDR3 length: 16
CDR3 protein: CASSYSRGGGVSPQHF

D gene: NA
V gene: TRBV7-3
J gene: TRBJ1-1
CDR3 length: 15
CDR3 protein: CASSLIRQVGTEAFF

D gene: NA
V gene: TRBV29-1
J gene: TRBJ1-2
CDR3 length: 13
CDR3 protein: CSVEDAGPYGYTF

D gene: NA
V gene: TRBV2
J gene: TRBJ2-7
CDR3 length: 12
CDR3 protein: CASSQRSYEQYF

D gene: TRBD1
V gene: TRBV2
J gene: TRBJ1-5
CDR3 length: 15
CDR3 protein: CASSHDGQGTEPQHF

D gene: NA
V gene: TRBV29-1
J gene: TRBJ2-5
CDR3 length: 13
CDR3 protein: CSVRQSSGETQYF

D gene: TRBD2
V gene: TRBV28
J gene: TRBJ2-7
CDR3 length: 14
CDR3 protein: CASSFGTSRREQYF

D gene: TRBD1
V gene: TRBV24-1
J gene: TRBJ2-2
CDR3 length: 18
CDR3 protein: CATSDPPGQDLNTGELFF

D gene: NA
V gene: TRBV5-1
J gene: TRBJ2-7
CDR3 length: 14
CDR3 protein: CASSEDTRRGEQYF